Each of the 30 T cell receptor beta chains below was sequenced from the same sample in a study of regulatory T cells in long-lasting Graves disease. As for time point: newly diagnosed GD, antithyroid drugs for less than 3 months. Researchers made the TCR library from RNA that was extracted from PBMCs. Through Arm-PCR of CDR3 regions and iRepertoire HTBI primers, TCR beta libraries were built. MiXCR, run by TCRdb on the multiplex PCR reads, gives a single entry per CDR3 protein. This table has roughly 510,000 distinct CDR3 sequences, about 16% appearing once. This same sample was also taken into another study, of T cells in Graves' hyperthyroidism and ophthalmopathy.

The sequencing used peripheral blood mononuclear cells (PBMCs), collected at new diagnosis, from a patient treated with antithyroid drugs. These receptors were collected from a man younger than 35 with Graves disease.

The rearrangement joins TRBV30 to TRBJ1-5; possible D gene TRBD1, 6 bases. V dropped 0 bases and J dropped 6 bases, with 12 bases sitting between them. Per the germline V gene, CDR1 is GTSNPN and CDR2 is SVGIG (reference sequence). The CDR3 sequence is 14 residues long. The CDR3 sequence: CAWSVMGTTQPQHF. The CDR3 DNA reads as TGTGCCTGGAGTGTAATGGGGACAACTCAGCCCCAGCATTTT.

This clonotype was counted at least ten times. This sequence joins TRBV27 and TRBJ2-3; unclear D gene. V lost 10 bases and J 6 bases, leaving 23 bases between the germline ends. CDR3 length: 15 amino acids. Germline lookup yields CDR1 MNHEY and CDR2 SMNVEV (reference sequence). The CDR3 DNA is TGTGCCACCTCCGTCCGGAACCACGGTTTGGATACGCAGTATTTT. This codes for CATSVRNHGLDTQYF.

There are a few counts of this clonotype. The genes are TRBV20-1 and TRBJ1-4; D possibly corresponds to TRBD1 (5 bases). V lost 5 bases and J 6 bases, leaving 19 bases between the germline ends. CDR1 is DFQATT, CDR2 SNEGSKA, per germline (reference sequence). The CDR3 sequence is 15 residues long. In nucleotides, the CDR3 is TGCAGTGCTCTAACTCCAGCAGGGCGGGATGAAAAACTGTTTTTT. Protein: CSALTPAGRDEKLFF.

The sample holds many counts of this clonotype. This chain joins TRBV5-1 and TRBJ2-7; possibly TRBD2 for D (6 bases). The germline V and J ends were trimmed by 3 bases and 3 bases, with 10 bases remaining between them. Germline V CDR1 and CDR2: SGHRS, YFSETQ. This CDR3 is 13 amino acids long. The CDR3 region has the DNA TGCGCCAGCAGCTCGGGGGAAAACTACGAGCAGTACTTC. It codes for CASSSGENYEQYF. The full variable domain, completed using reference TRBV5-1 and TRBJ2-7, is KAGVTQTPRYLIKTRGQQVTLSCSPISGHRSVSWYQQTPGQGLQFLFEYFSETQRNKGNFPGRFSGRQFSNSRSEMNVSTLELGDSALYLCASSSGENYEQYFGPGTRLTVT.

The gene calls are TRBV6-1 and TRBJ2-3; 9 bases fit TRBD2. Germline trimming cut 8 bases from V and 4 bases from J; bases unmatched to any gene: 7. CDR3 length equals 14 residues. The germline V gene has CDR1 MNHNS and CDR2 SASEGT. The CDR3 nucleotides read TGTGCCAGCCTCAAGGGACTAGCCTCAGATACGCAGTATTTT. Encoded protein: CASLKGLASDTQYF.

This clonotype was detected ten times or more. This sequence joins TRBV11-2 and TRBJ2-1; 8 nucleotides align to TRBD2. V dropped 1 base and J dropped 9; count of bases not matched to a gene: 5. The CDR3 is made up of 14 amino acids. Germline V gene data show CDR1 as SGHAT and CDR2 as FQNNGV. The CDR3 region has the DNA TGTGCCAGCAGCTTAGGGACTAGCACTCTTGAGCAGTTCTTC. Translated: CASSLGTSTLEQFF.

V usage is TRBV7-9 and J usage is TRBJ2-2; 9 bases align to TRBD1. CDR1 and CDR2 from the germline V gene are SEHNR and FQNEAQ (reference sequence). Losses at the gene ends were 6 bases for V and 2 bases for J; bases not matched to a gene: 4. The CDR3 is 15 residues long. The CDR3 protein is CASRLDRGNTGELFF. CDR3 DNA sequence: TGTGCCAGCAGATTGGACAGGGGTAACACCGGGGAGCTGTTTTTT.

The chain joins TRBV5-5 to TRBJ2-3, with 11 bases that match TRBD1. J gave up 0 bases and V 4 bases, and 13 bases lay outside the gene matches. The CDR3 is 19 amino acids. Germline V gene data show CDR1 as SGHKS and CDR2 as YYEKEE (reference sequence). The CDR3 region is CASSAGDRGLPYSTDTQYF. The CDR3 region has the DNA TGTGCCAGCAGCGCGGGGGACAGGGGGTTACCGTATAGCACAGATACGCAGTATTTT.

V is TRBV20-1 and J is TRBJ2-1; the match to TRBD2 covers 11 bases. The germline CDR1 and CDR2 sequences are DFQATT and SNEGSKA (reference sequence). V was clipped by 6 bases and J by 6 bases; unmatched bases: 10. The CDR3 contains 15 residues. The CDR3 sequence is CSAPRLTSGSNEQFF. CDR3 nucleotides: TGCAGTGCACCGAGGCTTACTAGCGGGAGCAATGAGCAGTTCTTC.

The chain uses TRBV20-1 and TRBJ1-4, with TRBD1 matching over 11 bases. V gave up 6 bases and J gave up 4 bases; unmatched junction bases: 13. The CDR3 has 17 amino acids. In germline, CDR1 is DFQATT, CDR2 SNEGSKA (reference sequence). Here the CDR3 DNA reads TGCAGTGCATCTCCGGGACAGGGGGTGAAAATTAATGAAAAACTGTTTTTT. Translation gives CSASPGQGVKINEKLFF.

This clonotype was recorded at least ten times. The CDR3 protein is CASSLPTGEAYEQYF. CDR3 bases: TGTGCCAGCAGTTTACCGACAGGGGAGGCATACGAGCAGTACTTC. The chain links TRBV28 to TRBJ2-7; 8 nucleotides align to TRBD1. The junction had 7 bases not matched to a gene; V was cut back by 2 bases and J by 4 bases. This CDR3 is 15 amino acids long. CDR1 MDHEN and CDR2 SYDVKM come from the germline V gene.

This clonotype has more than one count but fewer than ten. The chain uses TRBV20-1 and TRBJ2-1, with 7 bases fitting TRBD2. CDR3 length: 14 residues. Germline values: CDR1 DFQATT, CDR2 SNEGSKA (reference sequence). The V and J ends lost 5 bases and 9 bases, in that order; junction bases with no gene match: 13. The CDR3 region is CSAPEAGTPGEQFF. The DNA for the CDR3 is TGCAGTGCTCCGGAAGCGGGAACCCCCGGTGAGCAGTTCTTC.

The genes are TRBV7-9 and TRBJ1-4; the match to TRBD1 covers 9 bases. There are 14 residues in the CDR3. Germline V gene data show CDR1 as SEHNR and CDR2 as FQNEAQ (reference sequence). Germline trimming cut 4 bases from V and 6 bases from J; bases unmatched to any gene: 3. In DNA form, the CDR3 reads TGTGCCAGCAGCTGGGGACAGGGCGATGAAAAACTGTTTTTT. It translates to CASSWGQGDEKLFF.

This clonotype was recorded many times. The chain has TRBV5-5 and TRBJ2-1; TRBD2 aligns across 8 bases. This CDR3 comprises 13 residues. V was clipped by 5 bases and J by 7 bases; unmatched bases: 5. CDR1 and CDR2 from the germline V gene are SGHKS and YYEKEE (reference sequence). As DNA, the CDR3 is TGTGCCAGCAGACTCCGGGAGGGGAATGAGCAGTTCTTC. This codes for CASRLREGNEQFF. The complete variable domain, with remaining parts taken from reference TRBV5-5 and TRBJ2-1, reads DAGVTQSPTHLIKTRGQQVTLRCSPISGHKSVSWYQQVLGQGPQFIFQYYEKEERGRGNFPDRFSARQFPNYSSELNVNALLLGDSALYLCASRLREGNEQFFGPGTRLTVL.

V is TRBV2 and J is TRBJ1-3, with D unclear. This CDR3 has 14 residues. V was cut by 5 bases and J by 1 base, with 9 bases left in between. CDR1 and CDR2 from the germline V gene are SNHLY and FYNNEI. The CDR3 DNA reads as TGTGCCAGCAGTACCCGGAGGTCTGGAAACACCATATATTTT. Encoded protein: CASSTRRSGNTIYF.

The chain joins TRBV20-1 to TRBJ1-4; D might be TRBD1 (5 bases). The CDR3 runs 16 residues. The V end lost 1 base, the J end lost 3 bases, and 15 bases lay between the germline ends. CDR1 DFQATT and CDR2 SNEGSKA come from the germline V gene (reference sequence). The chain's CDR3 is CSARVGTLGANEKLFF. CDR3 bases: TGCAGTGCTAGAGTTGGTACTTTAGGGGCTAATGAAAAACTGTTTTTT.

The CDR3 sequence is CASSLPMASGRTDTQYF. In DNA form, the CDR3 reads TGTGCCAGCTCACTACCGATGGCTAGCGGGAGAACAGATACGCAGTATTTT. V is TRBV18 and J is TRBJ2-3; 10 positions match TRBD2. The CDR3 covers 17 residues. Germline V lookup: CDR1 KGHSH, CDR2 LQKENI. V shed 4 bases and J 3 bases; nucleotides not matched to a gene: 10.

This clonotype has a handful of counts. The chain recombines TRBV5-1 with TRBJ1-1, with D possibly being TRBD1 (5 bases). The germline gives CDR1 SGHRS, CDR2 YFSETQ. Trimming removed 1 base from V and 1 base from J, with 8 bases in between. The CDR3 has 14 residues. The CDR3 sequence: CASSLKGENTEAFF. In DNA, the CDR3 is TGCGCCAGCAGCTTGAAAGGGGAGAACACTGAAGCTTTCTTT.

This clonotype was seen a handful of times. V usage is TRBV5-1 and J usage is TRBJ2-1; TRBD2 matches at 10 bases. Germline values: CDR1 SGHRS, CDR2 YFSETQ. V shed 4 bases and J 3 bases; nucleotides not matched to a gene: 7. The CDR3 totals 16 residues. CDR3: CASSVGTSDYYNEQFF. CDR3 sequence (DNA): TGCGCCAGCAGCGTCGGGACTAGCGACTACTACAATGAGCAGTTCTTC.

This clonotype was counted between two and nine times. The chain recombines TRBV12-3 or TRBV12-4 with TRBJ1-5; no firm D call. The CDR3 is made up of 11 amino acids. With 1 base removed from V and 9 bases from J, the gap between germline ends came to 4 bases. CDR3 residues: CASSLGGPQHF. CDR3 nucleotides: TGTGCCAGCAGTTTAGGGGGGCCCCAGCATTTT.

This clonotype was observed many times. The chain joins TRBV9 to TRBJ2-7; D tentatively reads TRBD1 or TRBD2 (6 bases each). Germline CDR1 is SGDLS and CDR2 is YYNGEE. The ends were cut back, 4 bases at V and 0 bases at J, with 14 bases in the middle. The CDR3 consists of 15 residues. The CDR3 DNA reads TGTGCCAGCAGCTCGGGGGCCGCAATCTCCTACGAGCAGTACTTC. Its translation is CASSSGAAISYEQYF.

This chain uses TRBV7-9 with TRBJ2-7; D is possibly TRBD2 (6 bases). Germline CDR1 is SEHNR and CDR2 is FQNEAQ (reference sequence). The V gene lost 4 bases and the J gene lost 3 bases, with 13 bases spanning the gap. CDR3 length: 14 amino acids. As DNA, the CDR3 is TGTGCCAGCAGCTCCACGGGGGTCCACTACGAGCAGTACTTC. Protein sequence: CASSSTGVHYEQYF.

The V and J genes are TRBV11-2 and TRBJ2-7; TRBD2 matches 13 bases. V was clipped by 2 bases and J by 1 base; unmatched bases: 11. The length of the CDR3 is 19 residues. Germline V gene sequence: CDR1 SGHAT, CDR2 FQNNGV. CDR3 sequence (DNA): TGTGCCAGCAGCTTAAAACTAGCGGGAGGGCAGCTGAGGTCCTACGAGCAGTACTTC. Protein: CASSLKLAGGQLRSYEQYF.

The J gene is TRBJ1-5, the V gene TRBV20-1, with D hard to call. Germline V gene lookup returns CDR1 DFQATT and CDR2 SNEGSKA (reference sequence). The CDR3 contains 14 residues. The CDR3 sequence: CSVMRGGPGQPQHF. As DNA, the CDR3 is TGCAGCGTCATGAGAGGAGGGCCGGGTCAGCCCCAGCATTTT.

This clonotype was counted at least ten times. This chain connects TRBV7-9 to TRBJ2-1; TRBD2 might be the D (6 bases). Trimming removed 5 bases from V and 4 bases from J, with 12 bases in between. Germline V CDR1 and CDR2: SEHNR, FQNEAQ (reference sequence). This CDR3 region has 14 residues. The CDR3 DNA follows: TGTGCCAGCAGCCCTAGCGAAACGTACAATGAGCAGTTCTTC. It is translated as CASSPSETYNEQFF.

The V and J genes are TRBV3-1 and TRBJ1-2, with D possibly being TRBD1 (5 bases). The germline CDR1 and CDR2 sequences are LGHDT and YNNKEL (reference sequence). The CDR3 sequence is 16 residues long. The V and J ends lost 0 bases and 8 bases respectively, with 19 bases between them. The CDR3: CASSQDLGGAAGGYTF. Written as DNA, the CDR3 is TGTGCCAGCAGCCAAGATCTGGGAGGGGCCGCGGGCGGCTACACCTTC.

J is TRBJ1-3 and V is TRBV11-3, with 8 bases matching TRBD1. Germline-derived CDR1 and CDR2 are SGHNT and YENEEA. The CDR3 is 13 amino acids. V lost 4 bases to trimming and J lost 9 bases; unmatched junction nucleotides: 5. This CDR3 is CASSSGQGGTIYF. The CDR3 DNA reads TGTGCCAGCAGCTCCGGACAGGGTGGCACCATATATTTT.

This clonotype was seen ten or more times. As DNA, the CDR3 is TGTGCCAGCACCCAGAACTCTGGAGAGACCCAGTACTTC. Translation gives CASTQNSGETQYF. The chain is built from TRBV11-2 and TRBJ2-5; D is unresolved. The CDR3 totals 13 residues. The germline V gene encodes CDR1 SGHAT and CDR2 FQNNGV. V was clipped by 7 bases and J by 4 bases, with 13 bases between them.

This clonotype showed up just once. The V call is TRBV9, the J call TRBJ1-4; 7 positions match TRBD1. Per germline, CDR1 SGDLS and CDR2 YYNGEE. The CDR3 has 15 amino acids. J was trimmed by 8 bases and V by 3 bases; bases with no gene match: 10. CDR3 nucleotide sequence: TGTGCCAGCAGCGCAGCGGGACAGCCGGGGGAAAAACTGTTTTTT. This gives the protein CASSAAGQPGEKLFF. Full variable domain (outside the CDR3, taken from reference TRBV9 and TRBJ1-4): DSGVTQTPKHLITATGQRVTLRCSPRSGDLSVYWYQQSLDQGLQFLIQYYNGEERAKGNILERFSAQQFPDLHSELNLSSLELGDSALYFCASSAAGQPGEKLFFGSGTQLSVL.

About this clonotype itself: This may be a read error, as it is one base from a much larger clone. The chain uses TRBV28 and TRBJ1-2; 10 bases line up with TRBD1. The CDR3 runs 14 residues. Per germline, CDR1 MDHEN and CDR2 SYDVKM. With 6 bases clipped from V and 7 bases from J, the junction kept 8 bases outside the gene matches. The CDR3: CASSQTGGSCGYTF. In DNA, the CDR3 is TGTGCCAGCAGCCAGACAGGGGGCTCCTGTGGCTACACCTTC.